This T cell receptor (beta chain) came from a study of blood T cell repertoires in COVID-19. In the study overall: Sample material is recorded as cDNA or gDNA derived from T cells, B-cell-depleted T cells, or PBMCs.

The authors' processing: Researchers report that nucleated cell counts were estimated from reference gene primer amplification. Profiled with immunoSEQ multiplex PCR; TCRdb holds only in-frame clones, not every one. The V and J calls and the clone size are those of that table, but D and trimming were determined from the DNA. The table records some 300,000 clones, around nine tenths of them present only once. CDR1 is GTSNPN, CDR2 SVGIG, per germline (reference sequence). The CDR3 loop spans 14 amino acids. A Seattle source enrolled patients during active infection and followed them longitudinally. The TCR originated in a woman aged 65 to 85 with COVID-19, enrolled during active disease. The sample taken for sequencing was peripheral blood. The rearrangement links TRBV30 to TRBJ2-7, with D possibly matching TRBD2 (6 bases). CDR3 loop: CAGRWGEYYYEQYF. CDR3 bases: TGTGCGGGACGGTGGGGGGAGTACTACTACGAGCAGTACTTC.